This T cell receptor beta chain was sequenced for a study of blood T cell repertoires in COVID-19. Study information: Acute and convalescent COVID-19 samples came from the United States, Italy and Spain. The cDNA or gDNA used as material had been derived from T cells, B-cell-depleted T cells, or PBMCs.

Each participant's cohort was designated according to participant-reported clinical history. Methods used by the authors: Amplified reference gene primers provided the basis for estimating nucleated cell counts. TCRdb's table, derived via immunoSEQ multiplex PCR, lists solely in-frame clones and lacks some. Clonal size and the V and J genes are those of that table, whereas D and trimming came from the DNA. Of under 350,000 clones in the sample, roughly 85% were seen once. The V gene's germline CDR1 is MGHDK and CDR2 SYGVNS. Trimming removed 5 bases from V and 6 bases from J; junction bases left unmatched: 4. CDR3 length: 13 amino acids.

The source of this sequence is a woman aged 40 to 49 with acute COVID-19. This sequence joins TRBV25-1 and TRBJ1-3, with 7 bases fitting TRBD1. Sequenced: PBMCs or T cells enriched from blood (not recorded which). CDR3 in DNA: TGTGCCAGCAGTTTAGGGGGCGCAAACACCATATATTTT. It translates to CASSLGGANTIYF.